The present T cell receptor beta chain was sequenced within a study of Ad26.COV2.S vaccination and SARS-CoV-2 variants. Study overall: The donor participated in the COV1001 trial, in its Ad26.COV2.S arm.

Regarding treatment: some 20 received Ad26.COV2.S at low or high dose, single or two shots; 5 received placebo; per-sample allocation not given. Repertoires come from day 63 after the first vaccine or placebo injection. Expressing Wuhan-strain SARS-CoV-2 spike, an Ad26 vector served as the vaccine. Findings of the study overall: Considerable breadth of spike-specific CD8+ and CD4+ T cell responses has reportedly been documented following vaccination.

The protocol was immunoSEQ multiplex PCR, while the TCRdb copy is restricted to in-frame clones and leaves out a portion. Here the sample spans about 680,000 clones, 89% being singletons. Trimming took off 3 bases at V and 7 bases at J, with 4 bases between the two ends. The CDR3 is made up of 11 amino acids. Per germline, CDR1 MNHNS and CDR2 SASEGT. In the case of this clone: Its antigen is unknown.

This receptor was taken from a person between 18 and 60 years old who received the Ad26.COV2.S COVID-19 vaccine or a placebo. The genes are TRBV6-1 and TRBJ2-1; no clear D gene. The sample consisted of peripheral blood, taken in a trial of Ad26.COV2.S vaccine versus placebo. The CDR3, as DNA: TGTGCCAGCAGTGAGTGGAATGAGCAGTTCTTC. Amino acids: CASSEWNEQFF.